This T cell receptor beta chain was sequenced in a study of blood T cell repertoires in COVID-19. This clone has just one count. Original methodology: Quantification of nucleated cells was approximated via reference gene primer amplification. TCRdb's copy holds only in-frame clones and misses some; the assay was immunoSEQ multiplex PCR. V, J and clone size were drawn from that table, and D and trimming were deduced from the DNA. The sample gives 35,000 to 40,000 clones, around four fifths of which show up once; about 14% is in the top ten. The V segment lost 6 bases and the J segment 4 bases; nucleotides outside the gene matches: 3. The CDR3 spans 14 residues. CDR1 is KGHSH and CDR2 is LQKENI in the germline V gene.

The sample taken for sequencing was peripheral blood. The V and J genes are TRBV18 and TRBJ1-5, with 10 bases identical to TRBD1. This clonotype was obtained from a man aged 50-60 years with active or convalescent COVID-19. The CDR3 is CASSGDRGNQPQHF. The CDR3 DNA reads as TGTGCCAGCTCGGGGGACAGGGGTAATCAGCCCCAGCATTTT.